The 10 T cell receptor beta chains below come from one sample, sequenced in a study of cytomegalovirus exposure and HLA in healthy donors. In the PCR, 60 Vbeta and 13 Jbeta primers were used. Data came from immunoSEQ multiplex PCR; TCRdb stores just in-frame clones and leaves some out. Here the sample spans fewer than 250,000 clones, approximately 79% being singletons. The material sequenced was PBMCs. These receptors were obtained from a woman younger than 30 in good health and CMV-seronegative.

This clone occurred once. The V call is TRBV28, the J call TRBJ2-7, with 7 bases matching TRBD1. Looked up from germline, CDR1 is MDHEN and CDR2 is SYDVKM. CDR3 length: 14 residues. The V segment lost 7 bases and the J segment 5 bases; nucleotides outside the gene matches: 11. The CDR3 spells CASTRGGRSHEQYF. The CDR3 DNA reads TGTGCCAGCACTAGAGGGGGCCGGTCCCACGAGCAGTACTTC.

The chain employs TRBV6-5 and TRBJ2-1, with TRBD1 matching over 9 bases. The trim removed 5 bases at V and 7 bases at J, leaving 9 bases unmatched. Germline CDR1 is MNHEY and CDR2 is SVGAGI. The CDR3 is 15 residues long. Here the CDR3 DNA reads TGTGCCAGCAGTAAACAGGGGGCGCTTGTTAATGAGCAGTTCTTC. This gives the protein CASSKQGALVNEQFF.

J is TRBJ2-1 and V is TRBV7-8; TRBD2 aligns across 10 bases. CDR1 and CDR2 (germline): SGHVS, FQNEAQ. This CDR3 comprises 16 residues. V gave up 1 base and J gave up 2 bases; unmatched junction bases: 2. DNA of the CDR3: TGTGCCAGCAGCTTAGAAGCGGGAGGGGCCTACAATGAGCAGTTCTTC. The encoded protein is CASSLEAGGAYNEQFF.

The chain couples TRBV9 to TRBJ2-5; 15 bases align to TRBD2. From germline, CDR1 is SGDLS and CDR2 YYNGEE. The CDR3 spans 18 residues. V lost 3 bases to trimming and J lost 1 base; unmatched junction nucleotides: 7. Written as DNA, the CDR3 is TGTGCCAGCAGCGCCCGGACTAGCGGGAGGGCGTCCCAAGAGACCCAGTACTTC. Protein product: CASSARTSGRASQETQYF.

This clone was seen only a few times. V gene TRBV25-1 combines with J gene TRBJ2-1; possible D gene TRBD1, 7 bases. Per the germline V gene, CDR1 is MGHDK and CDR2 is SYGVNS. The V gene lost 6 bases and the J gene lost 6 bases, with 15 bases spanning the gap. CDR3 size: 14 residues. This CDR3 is CASSPYQGGNEQFF. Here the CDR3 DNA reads TGTGCCAGCAGCCCGTACCAGGGGGGCAATGAGCAGTTCTTC.

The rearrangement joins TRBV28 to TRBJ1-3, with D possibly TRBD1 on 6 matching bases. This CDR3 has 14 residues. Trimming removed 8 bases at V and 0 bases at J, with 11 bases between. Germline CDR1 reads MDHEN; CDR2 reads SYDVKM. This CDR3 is CASVDRRSGNTIYF. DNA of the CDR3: TGTGCCAGCGTAGACAGGCGCTCTGGAAACACCATATATTTT. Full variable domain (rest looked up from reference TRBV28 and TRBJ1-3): DVKVTQSSRYLVKRTGEKVFLECVQDMDHENMFWYRQDPGLGLRLIYFSYDVKMKEKGDIPEGYSVSREKKERFSLILESASTNQTSMYLCASVDRRSGNTIYFGEGSWLTVV.

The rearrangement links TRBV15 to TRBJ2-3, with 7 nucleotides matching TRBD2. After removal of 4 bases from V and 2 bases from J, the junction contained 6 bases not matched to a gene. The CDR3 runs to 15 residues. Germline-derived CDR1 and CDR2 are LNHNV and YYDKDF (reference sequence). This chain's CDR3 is CATSKGGSLTDTQYF. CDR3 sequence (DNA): TGTGCCACCAGCAAGGGAGGGTCGCTCACAGATACGCAGTATTTT.

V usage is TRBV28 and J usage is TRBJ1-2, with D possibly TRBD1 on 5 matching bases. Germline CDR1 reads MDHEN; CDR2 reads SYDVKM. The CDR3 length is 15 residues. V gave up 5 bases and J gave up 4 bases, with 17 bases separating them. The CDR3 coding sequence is TGTGCCAGCAGTCCGCTTGACAGTTTGGGCTATGGCTACACCTTC. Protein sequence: CASSPLDSLGYGYTF.

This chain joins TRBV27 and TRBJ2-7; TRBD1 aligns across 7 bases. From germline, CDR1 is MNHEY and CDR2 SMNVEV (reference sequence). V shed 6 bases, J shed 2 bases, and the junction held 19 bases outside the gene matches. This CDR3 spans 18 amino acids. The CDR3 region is CASSPSPWTGLGTYEQYF. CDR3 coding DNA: TGTGCCAGCAGCCCTTCACCTTGGACAGGCCTCGGGACCTACGAGCAGTACTTC.

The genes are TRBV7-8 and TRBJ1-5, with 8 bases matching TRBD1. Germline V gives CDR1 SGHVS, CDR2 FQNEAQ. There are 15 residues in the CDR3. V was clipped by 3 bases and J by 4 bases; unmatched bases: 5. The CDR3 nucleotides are TGTGCCAGCAGCTTTGGACAGGGCCTAAATCAGCCCCAGCATTTT. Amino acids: CASSFGQGLNQPQHF. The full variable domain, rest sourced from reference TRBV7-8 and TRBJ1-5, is GAGVSQSPRYKVAKRGQDVALRCDPISGHVSLFWYQQALGQGPEFLTYFQNEAQLDKSGLPSDRFFAERPEGSVSTLKIQRTQQEDSAVYLCASSFGQGLNQPQHFGDGTRLSIL.